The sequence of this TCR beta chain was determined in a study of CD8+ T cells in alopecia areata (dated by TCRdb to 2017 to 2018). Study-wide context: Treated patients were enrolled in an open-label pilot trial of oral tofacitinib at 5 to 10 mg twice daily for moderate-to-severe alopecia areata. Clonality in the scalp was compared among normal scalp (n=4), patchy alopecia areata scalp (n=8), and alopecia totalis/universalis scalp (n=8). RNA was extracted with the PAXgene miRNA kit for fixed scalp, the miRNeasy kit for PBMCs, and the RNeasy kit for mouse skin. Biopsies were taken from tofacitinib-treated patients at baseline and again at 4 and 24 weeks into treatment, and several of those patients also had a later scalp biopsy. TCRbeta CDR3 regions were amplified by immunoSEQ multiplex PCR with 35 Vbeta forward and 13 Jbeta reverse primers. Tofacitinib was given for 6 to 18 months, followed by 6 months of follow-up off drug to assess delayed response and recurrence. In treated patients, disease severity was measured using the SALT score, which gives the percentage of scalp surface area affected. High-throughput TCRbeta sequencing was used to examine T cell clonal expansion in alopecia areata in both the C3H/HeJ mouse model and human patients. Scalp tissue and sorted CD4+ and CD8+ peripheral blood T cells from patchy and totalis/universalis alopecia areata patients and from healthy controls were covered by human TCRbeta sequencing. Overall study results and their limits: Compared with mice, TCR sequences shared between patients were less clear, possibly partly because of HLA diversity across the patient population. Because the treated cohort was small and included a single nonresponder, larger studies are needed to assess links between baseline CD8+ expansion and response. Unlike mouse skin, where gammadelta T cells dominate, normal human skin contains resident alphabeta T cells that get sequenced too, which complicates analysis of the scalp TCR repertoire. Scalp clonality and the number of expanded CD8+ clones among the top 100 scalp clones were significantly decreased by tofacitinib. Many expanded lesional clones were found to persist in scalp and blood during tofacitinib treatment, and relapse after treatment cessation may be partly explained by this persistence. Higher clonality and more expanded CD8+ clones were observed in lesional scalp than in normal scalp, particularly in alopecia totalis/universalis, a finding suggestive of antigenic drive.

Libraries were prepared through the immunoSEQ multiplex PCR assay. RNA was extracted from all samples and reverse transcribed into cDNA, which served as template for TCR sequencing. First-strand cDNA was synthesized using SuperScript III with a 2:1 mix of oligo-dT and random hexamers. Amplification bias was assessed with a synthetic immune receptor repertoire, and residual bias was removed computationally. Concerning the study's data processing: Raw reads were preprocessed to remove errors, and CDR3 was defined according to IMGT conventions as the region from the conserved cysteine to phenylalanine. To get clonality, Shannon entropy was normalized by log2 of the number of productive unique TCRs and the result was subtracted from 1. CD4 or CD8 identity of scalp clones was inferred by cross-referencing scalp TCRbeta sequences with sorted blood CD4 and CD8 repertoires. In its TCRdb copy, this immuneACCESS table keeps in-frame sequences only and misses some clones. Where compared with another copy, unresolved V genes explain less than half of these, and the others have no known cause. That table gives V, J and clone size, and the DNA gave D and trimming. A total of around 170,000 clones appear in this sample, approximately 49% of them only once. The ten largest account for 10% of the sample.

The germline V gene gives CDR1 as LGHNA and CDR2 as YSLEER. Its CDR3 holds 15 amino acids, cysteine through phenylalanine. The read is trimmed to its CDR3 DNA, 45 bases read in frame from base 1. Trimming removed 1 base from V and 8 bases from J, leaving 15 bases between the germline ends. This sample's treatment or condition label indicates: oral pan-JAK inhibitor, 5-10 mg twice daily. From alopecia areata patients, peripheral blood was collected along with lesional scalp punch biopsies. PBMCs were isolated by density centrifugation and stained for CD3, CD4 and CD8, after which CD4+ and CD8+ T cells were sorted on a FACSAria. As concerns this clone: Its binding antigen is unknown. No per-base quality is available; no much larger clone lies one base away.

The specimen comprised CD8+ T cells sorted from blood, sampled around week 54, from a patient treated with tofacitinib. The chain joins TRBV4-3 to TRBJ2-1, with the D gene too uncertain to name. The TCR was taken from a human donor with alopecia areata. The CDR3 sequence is CASSQVGFRGDEQFF. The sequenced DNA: TGCGCCAGCAGCCAAGTGGGGTTTCGTGGCGATGAGCAGTTCTTC.